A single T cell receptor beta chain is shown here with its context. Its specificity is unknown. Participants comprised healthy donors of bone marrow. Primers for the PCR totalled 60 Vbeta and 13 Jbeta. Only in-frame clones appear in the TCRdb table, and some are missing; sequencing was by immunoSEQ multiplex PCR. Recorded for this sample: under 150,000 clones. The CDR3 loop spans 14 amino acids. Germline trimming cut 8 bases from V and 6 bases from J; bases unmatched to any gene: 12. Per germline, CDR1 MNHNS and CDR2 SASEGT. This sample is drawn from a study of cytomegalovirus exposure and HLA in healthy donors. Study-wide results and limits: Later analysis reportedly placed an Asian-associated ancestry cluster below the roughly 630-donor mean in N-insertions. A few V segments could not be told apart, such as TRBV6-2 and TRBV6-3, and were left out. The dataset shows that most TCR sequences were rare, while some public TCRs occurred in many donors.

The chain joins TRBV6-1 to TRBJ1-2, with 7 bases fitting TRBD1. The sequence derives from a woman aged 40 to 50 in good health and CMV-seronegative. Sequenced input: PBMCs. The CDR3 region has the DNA TGTGCCAGCCTACGGCCCTATCAGGGGGATGGCTACACCTTC. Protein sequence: CASLRPYQGDGYTF.